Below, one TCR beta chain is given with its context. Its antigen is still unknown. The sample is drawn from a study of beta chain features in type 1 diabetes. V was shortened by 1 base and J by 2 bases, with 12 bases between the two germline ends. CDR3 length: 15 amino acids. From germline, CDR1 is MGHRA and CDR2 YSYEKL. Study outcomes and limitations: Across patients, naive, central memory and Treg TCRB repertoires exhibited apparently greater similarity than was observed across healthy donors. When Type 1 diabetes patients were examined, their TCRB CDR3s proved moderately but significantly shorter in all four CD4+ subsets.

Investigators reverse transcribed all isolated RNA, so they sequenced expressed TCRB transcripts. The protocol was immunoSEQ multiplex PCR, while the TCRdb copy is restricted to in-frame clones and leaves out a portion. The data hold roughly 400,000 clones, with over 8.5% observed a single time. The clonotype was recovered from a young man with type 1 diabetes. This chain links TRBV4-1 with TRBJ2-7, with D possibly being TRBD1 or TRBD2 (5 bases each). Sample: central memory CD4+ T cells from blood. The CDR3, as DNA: TGCGCCAGCAGCCAAGTGGGACGTGCAGCCTACGAGCAGTACTTC. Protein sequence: CASSQVGRAAYEQYF.